This TCR beta chain was retrieved from a study of human T cells and chemical hapten exposure. Whole-study findings and limits: There were significantly more large CDR3 similarity clusters among expanded TCRs than among controls.

This CDR3 has 14 residues. V was trimmed by 0 bases and J by 1 base, leaving 6 bases between them. From germline, CDR1 is GTSNPN and CDR2 SVGIG (reference sequence). This clonotype was seen many times. Antigen unknown. Time point given: patch test 2, 6 weeks after DPC sensitization. Regarding treatment: therapeutic diphenylcyclopropenone sensitization with weekly scalp DPC. TCRdb recomputed calls from the RACE reads with MiXCR, one row per CDR3 protein. Among 40,000 to 45,000 distinct CDR3 sequences listed, more than 8.5% were seen once. This sample comprised whole blood, obtained in connection with sensitization to the hapten diphenylcyclopropenone (DPC). The V gene is TRBV30, the J gene TRBJ2-2; D is unclear. The clonotype was recovered from a woman aged 40 to 50 with alopecia areata. Some clones in this sample may be carry-over from other donors' samples. The CDR3 DNA follows: TGTGCCTGGAGTGTTGGATGGAACACCGGGGAGCTGTTTTTT. Its translation is CAWSVGWNTGELFF.